This T cell receptor beta chain appears in the sequencing data of a study of ipilimumab plus nivolumab after autologous stem cell transplantation. Profiling relied on immunoSEQ multiplex PCR, and the TCRdb table lists in-frame clones only, not all of them. The sample includes tens of thousands of clones, 92% seen only once; the top ten take roughly 0.9%. Trimming stripped 2 bases from V and 3 bases from J, with 14 bases between. In germline, CDR1 is SQVTM, CDR2 ANQGSEA. The CDR3 loop spans 14 amino acids. Sequenced here: PBMCs, sampled in a trial of ipilimumab plus nivolumab as post-transplant consolidation. The chain links TRBV29-1 to TRBJ2-7; D perhaps matches TRBD2 (6 bases). The TCR comes from a male donor with multiple myeloma. The CDR3 coding sequence is TGCAGCGTTGAAAAAGCTAACGGGGGCTACGAGCAGTACTTC. Its protein is CSVEKANGGYEQYF.